The present T cell receptor (beta chain) was sequenced within a study of cytomegalovirus exposure and HLA in healthy donors. About this clone itself: No antigen is known for it.

Produced via immunoSEQ multiplex PCR; TCRdb's table is partial and in-frame only. Altogether roughly 77,000 clones are present, over 85% being singletons, with the ten largest covering 0.69%. This CDR3 has 16 residues. The V gene lost 0 bases and the J gene lost 1 base, with 12 bases spanning the gap. Germline assignment: CDR1 MNHEY and CDR2 SVGAGI. Points from the study as a whole: Cytomegalovirus association was listed for 164 TCR beta chains.

The sequencing input was PBMCs. The clonotype was recovered from a woman under 30 in good health and CMV-seronegative. J is TRBJ1-1 and V is TRBV6-5; D is undetermined. This CDR3 reads CASSYSPSSRNTEAFF. The CDR3 bases are TGTGCCAGCAGTTACTCTCCGAGTTCGCGGAACACTGAAGCTTTCTTT.